A selection of T cell receptor beta chains follows, all from one sample in a study of blood T cell repertoires in COVID-19. TCRdb's table, derived via immunoSEQ multiplex PCR, lists solely in-frame clones and lacks some. The sample consists of 150,000 to 200,000 clones, over 75% of them appearing once. Material: PBMCs or T cells enriched from blood (not recorded which). Receptor source: a woman between 18 and 29 years old who had recovered from COVID-19. CDR3s include the opening cysteine and the closing phenylalanine or tryptophan. The D gene is left open where the match is weak. Clone size is shown for a subset of rows, as once, few, many or a class of expanded clone.

V	length	J	size	D	CDR3	DNA
TRBV6-5	12	TRBJ2-7	-	TRBD1	CASRTGTYEQYF	TGTGCCAGCAGGACAGGGACCTACGAGCAGTACTTC
TRBV28	15	TRBJ1-2	-	-	CASSSGRGQVAGYTF	TGTGCCAGCAGTTCCGGGCGGGGGCAAGTAGCTGGCTACACCTTC
TRBV4-2	16	TRBJ2-1	-	-	CASSQDGATTYNEQFF	TGTGCCAGCAGCCAAGATGGGGCTACTACCTACAATGAGCAGTTCTTC
TRBV4-1	15	TRBJ1-6	-	-	CASSQAPGNNSPLHF	TGCGCCAGCAGCCAAGCCCCCGGGAATAATTCACCCCTCCACTTT
TRBV28	18	TRBJ2-2	-	-	CASKWPQGLQGNTGELFF	TGTGCCAGTAAATGGCCGCAGGGTCTACAGGGAAACACCGGGGAGCTGTTTTTT
TRBV19	14	TRBJ2-2	-	-	CASREGARTGELFF	TGTGCCAGTAGGGAGGGGGCGCGAACCGGGGAGCTGTTTTTT
TRBV19	13	TRBJ1-2	-	-	CASSPPGGRGYTF	TGTGCCAGTAGTCCCCCGGGAGGCCGTGGCTACACCTTC
TRBV7-9	15	TRBJ2-4	-	TRBD1	CASSLADRVKNIQYF	TGTGCCAGCAGCTTAGCCGACAGGGTCAAAAACATTCAGTACTTC
TRBV7-2	14	TRBJ1-4	-	-	CASSLGTGNEKLFF	TGTGCCAGCAGCCTAGGGACGGGGAATGAAAAACTGTTTTTT
TRBV13	13	TRBJ1-1	-	-	CASSRDTYFEAFF	TGTGCCAGCAGCAGAGACACCTATTTTGAAGCTTTCTTT
TRBV6-4	13	TRBJ1-2	-	-	CASSDRPGLGYTF	TGTGCCAGCAGTGACCGGCCAGGGTTGGGCTACACCTTC
TRBV28	16	TRBJ2-2	-	TRBD2	CASSDSGGRNTGELFF	TGTGCCAGCAGTGATAGCGGGGGGAGGAACACCGGGGAGCTGTTTTTT
TRBV6-1	16	TRBJ1-3	-	-	CASSGPQGLSGNTIYF	TGTGCCAGCAGTGGGCCGCAGGGCTTATCTGGAAACACCATATATTTT
TRBV18	17	TRBJ2-3	-	TRBD1	CASSPRGTGGTTDTQYF	TGTGCCAGCTCACCACGTGGGACAGGGGGCACCACAGATACGCAGTATTTT
TRBV28	14	TRBJ1-1	-	-	CASGTAIMNTEAFF	TGTGCCAGCGGAACAGCTATTATGAACACTGAAGCTTTCTTT
TRBV5-1	14	TRBJ2-1	-	TRBD2	CASSRGRAYNEQFF	TGCGCCAGCAGCCGCGGGAGGGCCTACAATGAGCAGTTCTTC
TRBV28	18	TRBJ2-2	-	TRBD1	CASRPSLGTGGLGGELFF	TGTGCCAGCAGACCCTCCCTCGGGACAGGGGGCTTGGGCGGGGAGCTGTTTTTT
TRBV7-8	15	TRBJ1-5	few	TRBD1	CASSLTGQAVQPQHF	TGTGCCAGCAGCTTGACGGGACAGGCGGTTCAGCCCCAGCATTTT
TRBV27	14	TRBJ2-7	-	TRBD1	CASRRQGTSYEQYF	TGTGCCAGCAGACGACAGGGAACTTCCTACGAGCAGTACTTC
TRBV7-3	14	TRBJ2-2	-	TRBD2	CASSRGEGTGELFF	TGTGCCAGCAGCCGAGGGGAGGGCACCGGGGAGCTGTTTTTT
TRBV7-8	16	TRBJ2-1	-	-	CASSRARSGSYNEQFF	TGTGCCAGCAGCCGAGCTCGTAGCGGATCCTACAATGAGCAGTTCTTC
TRBV7-2	16	TRBJ1-4	-	TRBD1	CASSLGGGQVAEKLFF	TGTGCCAGCAGCTTAGGGGGGGGACAGGTGGCTGAAAAACTGTTTTTT
TRBV11-2	13	TRBJ1-5	-	-	CASSYDNNQPQHF	TGTGCCAGCAGCTATGACAACAATCAGCCCCAGCATTTT
TRBV7-8	14	TRBJ1-1	-	-	CASSFRSGNTEAFF	TGTGCCAGCAGCTTCAGGTCGGGAAACACTGAAGCTTTCTTT
TRBV28	14	TRBJ1-2	-	TRBD1	CASSLSAGGPGYTF	TGTGCCAGCAGTTTATCGGCAGGGGGCCCTGGCTACACCTTC
TRBV5-1	15	TRBJ1-2	-	-	CASSLAAEATVGYTF	TGCGCCAGCAGCTTGGCGGCAGAAGCGACTGTTGGCTACACCTTC
TRBV19	14	TRBJ1-4	once	TRBD1	CASSRGQLNEKLFF	TGTGCCAGTAGTAGGGGACAGCTTAATGAAAAACTGTTTTTT
TRBV5-6	17	TRBJ1-1	-	TRBD1	CASSLTTGIYLNTEAFF	TGTGCCAGCAGCTTGACGACAGGGATATATTTGAACACTGAAGCTTTCTTT
TRBV5-5	17	TRBJ1-3	-	-	CASSLTDSVSSGNTIYF	TGTGCCAGCAGCTTAACAGACAGTGTCAGCTCTGGAAACACCATATATTTT
TRBV4-3	17	TRBJ1-2	-	-	CASSQEPGQLMNYGYTF	TGCGCCAGCAGCCAAGAGCCCGGACAGCTGATGAACTATGGCTACACCTTC
TRBV19	16	TRBJ2-3	-	-	CASSLQGDTSTDTQYF	TGTGCCAGTAGTTTACAGGGTGACACTAGCACAGATACGCAGTATTTT
TRBV7-8	14	TRBJ1-6	-	TRBD1	CASSQGQGTSPLHF	TGTGCCAGCAGCCAGGGACAGGGGACTTCACCCCTCCACTTT
TRBV21-1	18	TRBJ2-5	-	-	CASSNPGLAGGTQETQYF	TGTGCCAGCAGCAACCCGGGACTAGCGGGGGGGACCCAAGAGACCCAGTACTTC
TRBV7-9	13	TRBJ1-5	-	-	CASSFGGNQPQHF	TGTGCCAGCAGCTTCGGGGGGAATCAGCCCCAGCATTTT
TRBV9	12	TRBJ2-7	-	-	CASSPRGYEQYF	TGTGCCAGCAGCCCCAGAGGGTACGAGCAGTACTTC
TRBV19	16	TRBJ1-6	-	-	CASSRREVGSNSPLHF	TGTGCCAGTAGCCGCAGGGAAGTGGGAAGTAATTCACCCCTCCACTTT
TRBV6-6	13	TRBJ1-4	-	-	CASSQQGPEKLFF	TGTGCCAGCAGTCAACAGGGACCTGAAAAACTGTTTTTT